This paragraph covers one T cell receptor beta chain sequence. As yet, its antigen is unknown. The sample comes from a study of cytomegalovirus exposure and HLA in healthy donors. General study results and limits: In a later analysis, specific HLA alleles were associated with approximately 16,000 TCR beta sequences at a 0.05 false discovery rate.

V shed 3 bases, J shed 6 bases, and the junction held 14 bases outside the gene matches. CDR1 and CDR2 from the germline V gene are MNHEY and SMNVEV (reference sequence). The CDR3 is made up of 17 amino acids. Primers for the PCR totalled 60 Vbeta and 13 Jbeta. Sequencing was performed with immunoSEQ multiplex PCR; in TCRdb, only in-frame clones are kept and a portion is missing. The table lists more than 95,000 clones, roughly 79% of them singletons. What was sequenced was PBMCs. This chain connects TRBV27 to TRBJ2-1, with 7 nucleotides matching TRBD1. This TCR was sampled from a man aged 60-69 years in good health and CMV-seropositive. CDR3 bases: TGTGCCAGCAGTTTCTACGTCGGACAGGTTCCTTCCAATGAGCAGTTCTTC. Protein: CASSFYVGQVPSNEQFF.